One sample yielded the 15 T cell receptor beta chains listed below, sequenced in a study of T cells in women clearing cervical HPV infection. Only in-frame clones appear in the TCRdb table, and some are missing; sequencing was by immunoSEQ multiplex PCR. The ten top clones account for around 1.3%, within a sample of roughly 42,000 clones. Material for sequencing was blood buffy coat. These receptors originate from a woman aged 18 to 69 with a cervical HPV16 infection that either progressed to CIN3+ or cleared (not recorded which).

Worth noting for this clone: The read ends 3 residues early relative to the CDR3; the germline J gene fills the gap. This CDR3 is also generated by other DNA sequences in the sample. The rearrangement joins TRBV19 to TRBJ1-3, with D maybe TRBD1 (5 bases). The V and J ends lost 1 base and 0 bases respectively, with 7 bases between them. CDR3 length: 15 amino acids. Germline CDR1 reads LNHDA; CDR2 reads SQIVND (reference sequence). CDR3 protein: CASSIGQFSGNTIYF. CDR3 DNA, as far as it was read: TGTGCCAGTAGTATAGGACAGTTCTCTGGAAACACC.

On this clone: With the read ending 3 residues before the CDR3 end, the germline J gene is used to fill in that end. The V call is TRBV5-6, the J call TRBJ2-1, with 9 bases fitting TRBD2. CDR1 and CDR2 from the germline V gene are SGHDT and YYEEEE. CDR3 length equals 15 residues. V dropped 4 bases and J dropped 7; count of bases not matched to a gene: 9. The CDR3 sequence is CASSPRRGGANEQFF. The CDR3 bases that were read are TGTGCCAGCAGCCCCCGGCGCGGGGGGGCGAATGAG.

A note on this clone: The observed sequence ends 3 residues before the CDR3 terminus, with the missing tail filled in from the germline J gene. The chain couples TRBV18 to TRBJ1-2, with TRBD1 identical over 12 bases. This CDR3 comprises 16 residues. Germline V lookup: CDR1 KGHSH, CDR2 LQKENI. The sequenced CDR3 bases are TGTGCCAGCTCACCAACCTCCGGGACAGGGGGCGACGGC. Translated: CASSPTSGTGGDG. The CDR3 in its entirety is CASSPTSGTGGDGYTF.

CDR3 DNA (partial): TGCGCCAGCAGCTTAGGAGCGGGGGGCACAGATACC. Its protein product is CASSLGAGGTDT. The whole CDR3 protein reads CASSLGAGGTDTYTF. The chain carries TRBV5-1 and TRBJ1-2; tentative D call: TRBD1 (6 bases). The sequenced fragment ends 3 residues before the CDR3 boundary, so the rest is inferred from the germline J gene. Per germline, CDR1 SGHRS and CDR2 YFSETQ. This CDR3 comprises 15 residues.

This CDR3 is CASSPYEGAIMNYGYTF. Incomplete CDR3 DNA: TGTGCCAGCTCACCATATGAAGGGGCCATCATGAACTATGGC. J is TRBJ1-2 and V is TRBV18; tentative D call: TRBD1 (5 bases). The read halts 3 residues ahead of the CDR3 end, with the missing end drawn from the germline J gene. V gave up 2 bases and J gave up 2 bases, with 18 bases separating them. Germline-derived CDR1 and CDR2 are KGHSH and LQKENI. The CDR3 is 17 amino acids. Combining the CDR3 with reference TRBV18 and TRBJ1-2 gives the whole variable domain NAGVMQNPRHLVRRRGQEARLRCSPMKGHSHVYWYRQLPEEGLKFMVYLQKENIIDESGMPKERFSAEFPKEGPSILRIQQVVRGDSAAYFCASSPYEGAIMNYGYTFGSGTRLTVV.

Notes on this clone: The read ends 3 residues early relative to the CDR3; the germline J gene fills the gap. This chain links TRBV10-2 with TRBJ2-3, with D unresolved. The CDR3 is made up of 13 amino acids. Germline lookup yields CDR1 WSHSY and CDR2 SAAADI. V shed 5 bases and J shed 4 bases, with 10 bases lying between them. Partial CDR3 DNA: TGCGCCAGCAGTAGAACTACGGCAGATACG. As protein: CASSRTTADT. The whole CDR3 protein is CASSRTTADTQYF.

Details on this clone: The read terminates 3 residues before the CDR3 end, so the remaining end is supplied by the germline J gene. The V gene is TRBV20-1, the J gene TRBJ2-4; tentative D call: TRBD2 (6 bases). This CDR3 contains 14 residues. V lost 6 bases and J 4 bases, leaving 16 bases between the germline ends. Germline V lookup: CDR1 DFQATT, CDR2 SNEGSKA (reference sequence). This CDR3 is CSAPPGLGKNIQYF. CDR3 bases read: TGCAGTGCGCCGCCGGGACTTGGGAAAAACATT.

With respect to this clone: The CDR3 extends 3 residues past the end of the read, so its final part is completed from the germline J gene. The J gene is TRBJ1-3, the V gene TRBV18; D might be TRBD1 (6 bases). The CDR3 spans 16 residues. V gave up 0 bases and J gave up 4 bases, with 13 bases separating them. Germline CDR1 is KGHSH and CDR2 is LQKENI. The sequenced part of the CDR3 DNA is TGTGCCAGCTCACCACCTGGGGGCGGAACGGGAAACACC. Translating gives CASSPPGGGTGNT. The entire CDR3 sequence reads CASSPPGGGTGNTIYF.

On this clone: The missing CDR3 end, 3 residues past where the read stops, is filled in from the germline J gene. V gene TRBV29-1 combines with J gene TRBJ2-7, with TRBD2 matching 13 bases. The CDR3 has 14 residues. Germline V gene sequence: CDR1 SQVTM, CDR2 ANQGSEA. V shed 7 bases and J 4 bases; nucleotides not matched to a gene: 7. The sequenced part of the CDR3 DNA is TGCAGCGCTAAGGGGACTAGCGGGATTTACGAG. This gives the protein CSAKGTSGIYE. The entire CDR3 sequence reads CSAKGTSGIYEQYF.

Regarding this clone: The read is 3 residues too short to cover the CDR3 end, so that end is filled in from the germline J gene. The gene calls are TRBV5-1 and TRBJ2-6; D is possibly TRBD1 (6 bases). Trimming pared 0 bases from V and 0 bases from J, leaving 13 bases between. CDR1 SGHRS and CDR2 YFSETQ come from the germline V gene. The CDR3 runs 18 residues. The CDR3 is CASSLVFQGSSGANVLTF. Partial CDR3 DNA: TGCGCCAGCAGCTTGGTATTCCAGGGGAGCTCTGGGGCCAACGTC. The variable domain in full, with the rest retrieved from reference TRBV5-1 and TRBJ2-6, is KAGVTQTPRYLIKTRGQQVTLSCSPISGHRSVSWYQQTPGQGLQFLFEYFSETQRNKGNFPGRFSGRQFSNSRSEMNVSTLELGDSALYLCASSLVFQGSSGANVLTFGAGSRLTVL.

On this clone itself: The read ends 3 residues early relative to the CDR3; the germline J gene fills the gap. J is TRBJ1-2 and V is TRBV5-6; D possibly corresponds to TRBD1 (5 bases). The CDR3 is 13 amino acids. Deletions cut 0 bases from V and 6 bases from J, with 9 bases between. The germline V gene encodes CDR1 SGHDT and CDR2 YYEEEE. The covered CDR3 bases are TGTGCCAGCAGCTTGGGGCAGGGCCATGGC. As protein: CASSLGQGHG. Given in full, the CDR3 is CASSLGQGHGYTF.

Comments on this clone: The read comes to an end 3 residues before the CDR3 does, leaving the germline J gene to fill in the end. This chain links TRBV18 with TRBJ2-3, with D possibly being TRBD1 or TRBD2 (6 bases each). The CDR3 covers 15 residues. Looked up from germline, CDR1 is KGHSH and CDR2 is LQKENI. The covered CDR3 bases are TGTGCCAGCTCACCACGGAGGGGGAATCAAGAGACG. It translates to CASSPRRGNQET. The full CDR3 protein is CASSPRRGNQETQYF.

Of note for this clone: The read terminates 3 residues before the CDR3 end, so the remaining end is supplied by the germline J gene. This chain connects TRBV7-2 to TRBJ2-7; D may be TRBD2 (5 bases). The CDR3 length is 14 residues. V lost 5 bases and J 2 bases, leaving 13 bases between the germline ends. CDR1 and CDR2 from the germline V gene are SGHTA and FQGNSA. The CDR3 here is CASSPLSGTYEQYF. The DNA read from the CDR3 is TGTGCCAGCAGCCCCCTGAGCGGCACCTACGAG. The full variable domain, in which reference TRBV7-2 and TRBJ2-7 provide the parts outside the CDR3, is GAGVSQSPSNKVTEKGKDVELRCDPISGHTALYWYRQSLGQGLEFLIYFQGNSAPDKSGLPSDRFSAERTGGSVSTLTIQRTQQEDSAVYLCASSPLSGTYEQYFGPGTRLTVT.

Comments on this clone: The junction and the germline gene differ at one end; a read error may be behind it. The missing CDR3 end, 3 residues past where the read stops, is filled in from the germline J gene. The sample has other DNA sequences that encode this CDR3 too. The rearrangement joins TRBV18 to TRBJ1-3; the D gene is possibly TRBD1 (5 bases). Per the germline V gene, CDR1 is KGHSH and CDR2 is LQKENI. CDR3 length equals 16 residues. CDR3 DNA (partial): TGTGCCAGCTCCCGAAGGGGCCGGGACTCTGGAAACACA. Amino acids: CASSRRGRDSGNT. The CDR3, in full, reads CASSRRGRDSGNTIYF.

As concerns this clone: Sequencing ends 3 residues short of the CDR3 end; the germline J gene provides the rest. V is TRBV6-1 and J is TRBJ1-2; D is unclear. Germline V lookup: CDR1 MNHNS, CDR2 SASEGT. V was pared by 4 bases and J by 0 bases, with 15 bases between. This CDR3 has 16 amino acids. The sequenced part of the CDR3 DNA is TGTGCCAGCAGTGGACTTAGTAGTTCATCTAACTATGGC. Translating it yields CASSGLSSSSNYG. The full CDR3 reads CASSGLSSSSNYGYTF.